This T cell receptor beta chain was recovered during a study of spatial heterogeneity in lung cancer. General study results and limits: Tumor mutation counts were tracked by expanded intratumoral alpha and beta TCR counts.

This clonotype was recorded many times. Its specificity is unknown. The time point is: sample taken at primary tumor resection. The donors, about 74 patients with untreated early-stage non-small cell lung cancer, provided the samples. TCRdb itself ran the 5' RACE reads through MiXCR, one entry per CDR3 protein. The sample lists some 9,000 distinct CDR3 sequences; about 13% were seen once. The source of this sequence is a male donor with early-stage non-small cell lung cancer. The specimen comprised lung tumor tissue, sampled at surgery.

The CDR3 here is CSASLGGVPDYISLAKNIQYF. CDR3 nucleotide sequence: TGCAGTGCTTCGTTAGGGGGTGTCCCCGATTATATCTCTCTAGCCAAAAACATTCAGTACTTC. The V gene is TRBV20-1, the J gene TRBJ2-4, with D possibly matching TRBD1 (6 bases). CDR1 and CDR2 from the germline V gene are DFQATT and SNEGSKA (reference sequence). The germline V and J ends were trimmed by 5 bases and 0 bases, with 32 bases remaining between them. The CDR3 is 21 residues long.